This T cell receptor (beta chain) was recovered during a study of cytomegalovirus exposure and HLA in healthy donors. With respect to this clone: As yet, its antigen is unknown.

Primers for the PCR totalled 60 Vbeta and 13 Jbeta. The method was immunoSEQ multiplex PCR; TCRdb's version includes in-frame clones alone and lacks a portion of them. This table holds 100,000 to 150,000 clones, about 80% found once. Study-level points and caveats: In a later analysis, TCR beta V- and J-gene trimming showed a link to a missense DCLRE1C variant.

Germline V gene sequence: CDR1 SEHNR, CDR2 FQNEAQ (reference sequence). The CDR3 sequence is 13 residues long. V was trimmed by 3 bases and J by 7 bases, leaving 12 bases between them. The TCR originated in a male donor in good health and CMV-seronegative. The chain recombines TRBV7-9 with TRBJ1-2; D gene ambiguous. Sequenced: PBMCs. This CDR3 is CASSFPGYGGYTF. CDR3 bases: TGTGCCAGCAGCTTTCCGGGGTATGGTGGCTACACCTTC.